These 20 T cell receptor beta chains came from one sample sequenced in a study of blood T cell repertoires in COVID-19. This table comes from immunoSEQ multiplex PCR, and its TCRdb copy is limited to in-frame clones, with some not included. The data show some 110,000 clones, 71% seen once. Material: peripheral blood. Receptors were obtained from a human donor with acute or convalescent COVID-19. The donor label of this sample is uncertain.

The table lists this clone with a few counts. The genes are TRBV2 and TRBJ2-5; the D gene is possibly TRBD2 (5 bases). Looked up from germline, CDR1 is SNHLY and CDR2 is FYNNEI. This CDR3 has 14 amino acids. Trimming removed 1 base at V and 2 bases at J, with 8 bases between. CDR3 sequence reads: CASSEVGGQETQYF. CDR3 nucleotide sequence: TGTGCCAGCAGTGAAGTGGGCGGGCAAGAGACCCAGTACTTC.

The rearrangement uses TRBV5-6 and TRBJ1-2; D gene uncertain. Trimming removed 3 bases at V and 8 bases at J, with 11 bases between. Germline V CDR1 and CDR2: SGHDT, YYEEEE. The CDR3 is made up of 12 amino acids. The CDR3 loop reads CASSSAKRGYTF. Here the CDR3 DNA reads TGTGCCAGCAGCTCAGCGAAAAGGGGCTACACCTTC.

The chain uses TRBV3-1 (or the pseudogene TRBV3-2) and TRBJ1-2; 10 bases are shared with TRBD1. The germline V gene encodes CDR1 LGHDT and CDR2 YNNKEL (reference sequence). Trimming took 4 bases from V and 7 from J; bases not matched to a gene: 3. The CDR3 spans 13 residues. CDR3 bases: TGTGCCAGCAGCCCGGGACAGGGGTTTGGCTACACCTTC. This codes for CASSPGQGFGYTF.

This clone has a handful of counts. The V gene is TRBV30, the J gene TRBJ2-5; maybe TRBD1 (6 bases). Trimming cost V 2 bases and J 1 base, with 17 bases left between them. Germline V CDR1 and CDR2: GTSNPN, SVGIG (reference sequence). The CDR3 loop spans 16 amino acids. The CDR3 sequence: CAWSRFMSGAQETQYF. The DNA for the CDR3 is TGTGCCTGGAGTAGGTTCATGTCAGGGGCCCAAGAGACCCAGTACTTC.

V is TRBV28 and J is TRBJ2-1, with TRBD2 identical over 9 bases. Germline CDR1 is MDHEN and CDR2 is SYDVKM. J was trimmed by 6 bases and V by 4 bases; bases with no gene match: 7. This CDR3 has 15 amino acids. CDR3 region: CASSSGGGAFNEQFF. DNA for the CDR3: TGTGCCAGCAGTTCAGGCGGGGGGGCTTTCAATGAGCAGTTCTTC.

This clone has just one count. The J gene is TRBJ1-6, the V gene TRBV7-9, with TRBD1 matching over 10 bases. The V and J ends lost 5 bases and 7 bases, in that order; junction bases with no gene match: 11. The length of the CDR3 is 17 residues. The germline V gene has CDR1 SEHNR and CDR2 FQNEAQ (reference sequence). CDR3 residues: CASSLREGQGVNSPLHF. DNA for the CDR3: TGTGCCAGCAGCCTTAGGGAAGGACAGGGGGTAAATTCACCCCTCCACTTT. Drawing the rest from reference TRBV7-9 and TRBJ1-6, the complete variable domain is DTGVSQNPRHKITKRGQNVTFRCDPISEHNRLYWYRQTLGQGPEFLTYFQNEAQLEKSRLLSDRFSAERPKGSFSTLEIQRTEQGDSAMYLCASSLREGQGVNSPLHFGNGTRLTVT.

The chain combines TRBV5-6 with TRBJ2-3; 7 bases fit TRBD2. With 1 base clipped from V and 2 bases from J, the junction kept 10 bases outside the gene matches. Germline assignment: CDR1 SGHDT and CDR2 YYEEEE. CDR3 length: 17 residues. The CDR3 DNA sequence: TGTGCCAGCAGCTTGACGCACGCGGGGGAGGTCACAGATACGCAGTATTTT. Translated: CASSLTHAGEVTDTQYF.

The chain's CDR3 is CASSGQKQGHEQFF. In DNA, the CDR3 is TGTGCCAGCAGCGGCCAGAAACAGGGCCATGAGCAGTTCTTC. V gene TRBV9 combines with J gene TRBJ2-1; D is perhaps TRBD1 (6 bases). In germline, CDR1 is SGDLS, CDR2 YYNGEE. Trimming shortened V by 3 bases and J by 8 bases, and 15 bases separated the two germline ends. This CDR3 has 14 residues.

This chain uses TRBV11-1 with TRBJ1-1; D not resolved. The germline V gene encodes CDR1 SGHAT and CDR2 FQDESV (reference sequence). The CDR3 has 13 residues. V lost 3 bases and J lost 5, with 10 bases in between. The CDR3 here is CASSFFAGTEAFF. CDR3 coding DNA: TGTGCCAGCAGCTTTTTTGCGGGGACTGAAGCTTTCTTT.

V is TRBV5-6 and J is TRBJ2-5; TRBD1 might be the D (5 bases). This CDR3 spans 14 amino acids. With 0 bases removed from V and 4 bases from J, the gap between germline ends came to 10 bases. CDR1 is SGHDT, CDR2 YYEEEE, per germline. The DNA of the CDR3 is TGTGCCAGCAGCTTGGGCGGCAGGGTAGAGACCCAGTACTTC. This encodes CASSLGGRVETQYF. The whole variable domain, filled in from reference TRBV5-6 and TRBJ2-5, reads DAGVTQSPTHLIKTRGQQVTLRCSPKSGHDTVSWYQQALGQGPQFIFQYYEEEERQRGNFPDRFSGHQFPNYSSELNVNALLLGDSALYLCASSLGGRVETQYFGPGTRLLVL.

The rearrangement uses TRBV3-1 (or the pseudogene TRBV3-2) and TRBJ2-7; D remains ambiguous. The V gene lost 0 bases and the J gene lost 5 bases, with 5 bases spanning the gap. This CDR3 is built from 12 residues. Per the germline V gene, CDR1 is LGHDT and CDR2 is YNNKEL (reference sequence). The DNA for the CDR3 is TGTGCCAGCAGCCAAGATCTAGACGAGCAGTACTTC. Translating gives CASSQDLDEQYF.

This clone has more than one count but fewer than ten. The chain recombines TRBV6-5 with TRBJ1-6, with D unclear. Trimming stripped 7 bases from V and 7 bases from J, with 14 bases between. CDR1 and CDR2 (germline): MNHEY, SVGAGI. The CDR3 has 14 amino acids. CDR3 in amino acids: CASTKSQWNSPLHF. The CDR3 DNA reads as TGTGCCAGCACCAAGTCACAGTGGAATTCACCCCTCCACTTT.

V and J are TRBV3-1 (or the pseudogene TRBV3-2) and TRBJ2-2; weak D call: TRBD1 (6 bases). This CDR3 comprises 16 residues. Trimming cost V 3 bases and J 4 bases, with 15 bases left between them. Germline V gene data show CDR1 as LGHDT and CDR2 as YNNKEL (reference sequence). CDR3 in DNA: TGTGCCAGCAGCCATGGAACAGGGTTTACCACCGGGGAGCTGTTTTTT. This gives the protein CASSHGTGFTTGELFF.

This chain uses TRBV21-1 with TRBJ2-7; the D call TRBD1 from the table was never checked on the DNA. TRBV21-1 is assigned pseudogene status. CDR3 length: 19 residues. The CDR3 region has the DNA TGTGCCAACCCCGATGATAAGACAGGGCAATCTACTCACTCCTACGAGCAGTACTTC. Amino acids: CANPDDKTGQSTHSYEQYF.

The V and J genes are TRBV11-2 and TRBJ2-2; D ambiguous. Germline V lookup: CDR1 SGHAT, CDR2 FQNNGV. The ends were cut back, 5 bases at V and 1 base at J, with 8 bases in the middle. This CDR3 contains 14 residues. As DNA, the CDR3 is TGTGCCAGCAGCCAGTTTCGGAACACCGGGGAGCTGTTTTTT. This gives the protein CASSQFRNTGELFF.

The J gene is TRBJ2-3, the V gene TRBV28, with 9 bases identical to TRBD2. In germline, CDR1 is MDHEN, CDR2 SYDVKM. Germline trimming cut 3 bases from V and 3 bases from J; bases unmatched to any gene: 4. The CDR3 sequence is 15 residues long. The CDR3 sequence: CASSLRGGPTDTQYF. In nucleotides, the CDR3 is TGTGCCAGCAGTTTGCGGGGGGGCCCAACAGATACGCAGTATTTT.

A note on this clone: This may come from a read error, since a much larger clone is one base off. DNA of the CDR3: TGTGCCAGCAGTGAAGGTCGGGAGAGGGAGTCACCCCTCCACTTT. It encodes CASSEGRERESPLHF. V is TRBV6-1 and J is TRBJ1-6; no firm D call. Trimming pared 1 base from V and 10 bases from J, leaving 14 bases between. The length of the CDR3 is 15 residues. Germline loops: CDR1 MNHNS, CDR2 SASEGT.

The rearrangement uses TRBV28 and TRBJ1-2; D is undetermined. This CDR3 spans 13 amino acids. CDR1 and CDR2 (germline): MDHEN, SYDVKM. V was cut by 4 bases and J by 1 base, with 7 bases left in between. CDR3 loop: CASSSRFNYGYTF. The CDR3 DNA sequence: TGTGCCAGCAGTTCCAGGTTTAACTATGGCTACACCTTC.

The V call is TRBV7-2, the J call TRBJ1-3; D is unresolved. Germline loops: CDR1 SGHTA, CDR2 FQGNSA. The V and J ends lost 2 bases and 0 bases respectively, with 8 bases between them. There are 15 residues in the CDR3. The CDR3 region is CASSLSSSSGNTIYF. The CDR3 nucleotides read TGTGCCAGCAGCTTATCTTCGAGCTCTGGAAACACCATATATTTT.

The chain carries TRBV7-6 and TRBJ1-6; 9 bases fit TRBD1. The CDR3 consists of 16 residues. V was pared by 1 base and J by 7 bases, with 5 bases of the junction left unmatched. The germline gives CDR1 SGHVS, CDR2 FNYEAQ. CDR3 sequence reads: CASSLGGDRANSPLHF. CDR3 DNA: TGTGCCAGCAGCTTAGGGGGGGACAGGGCAAATTCACCCCTCCACTTT.